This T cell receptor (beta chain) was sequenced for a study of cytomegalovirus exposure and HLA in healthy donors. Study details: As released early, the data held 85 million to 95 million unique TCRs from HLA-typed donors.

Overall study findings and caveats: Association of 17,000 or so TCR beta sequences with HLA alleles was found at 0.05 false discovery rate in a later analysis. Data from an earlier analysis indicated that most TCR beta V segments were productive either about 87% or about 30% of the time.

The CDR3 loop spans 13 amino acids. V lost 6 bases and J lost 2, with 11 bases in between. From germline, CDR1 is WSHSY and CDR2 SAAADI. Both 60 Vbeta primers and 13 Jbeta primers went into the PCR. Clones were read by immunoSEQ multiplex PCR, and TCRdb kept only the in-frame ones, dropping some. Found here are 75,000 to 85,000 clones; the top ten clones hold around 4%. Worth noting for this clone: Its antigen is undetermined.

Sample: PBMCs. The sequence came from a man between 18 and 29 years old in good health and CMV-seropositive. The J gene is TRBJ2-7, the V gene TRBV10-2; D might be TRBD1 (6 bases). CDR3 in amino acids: CASRGRQAYEQYF. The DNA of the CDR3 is TGCGCCAGCAGGGGACGACAGGCCTACGAGCAGTACTTC.